This entry is about one TCR beta chain. V lost 4 bases to trimming and J lost 4 bases, with 19 bases between them. CDR1 is LGHNA, CDR2 YNFKEQ, per germline. This CDR3 contains 16 residues. The sample is drawn from a study of tumor-infiltrating lymphocytes in oesophageal squamous cell carcinoma. TCRdb reprocessed the PCR reads via MiXCR and lists one record per CDR3 protein. The sample holds 15,000 or so distinct CDR3 sequences; around half are singletons and the top ten take roughly 28%. This sequence originates from a female donor with esophageal squamous cell carcinoma. The gene calls are TRBV4-2 and TRBJ1-1; D may be TRBD1 (5 bases). Sequences were obtained from esophageal tumor tissue. The DNA for the CDR3 is TGTGCCAGCAGCCCTCTACACGGGGGTTATCTCACTGAAGCTTTCTTT. As protein: CASSPLHGGYLTEAFF.